The present T cell receptor beta chain was sequenced within a study of T cell responses to AZD1222 COVID-19 vaccine (dated by TCRdb to 2020 to 2022). Broadly, across the study: Because spike-specific TCR depth and breadth did not differ between the two schedules, AZD1222 recipients who got a second dose at roughly 4 weeks were pooled with those who got a second dose at roughly 12 weeks. A total of more than 230 trial participants underwent TCR sequencing, of whom 207 received two doses of AZD1222 and 26 received two doses of the MenACWY control vaccine. Enrollment into the trials was organized by age into subgroups of 18-55, 56-69 and 70-plus years, and those subgroups contained approximately 160, 26 and 62 TCR-sequenced participants, respectively.

The CDR3 regions of human TCRbeta chains were analyzed by immunosequencing. The paper's processing steps were these. TCRs in the repertoires were compared against a reference library of SARS-CoV-2-specific TCRs that had been generated with the MIRA antigen-specificity platform. Breadth meant the fraction of unique TCRs that were SARS-CoV-2-associated, whereas depth meant the fraction of total T cells that were SARS-CoV-2-associated. Each spike-specific TCR was assigned to its reactive spike region and to a CD4 or CD8 class using the MIRA data. Log10-transformed breadth and depth values were compared by one-way ANOVA with Sidak's multiple comparisons tests. In its TCRdb copy, this immuneACCESS table keeps in-frame sequences only and misses some clones. Where compared with another copy, unresolved V genes explain less than half of these, and the others have no known cause. Clonal size and the V and J genes are those of that table, whereas D and trimming came from the DNA. The sample table shows some 130,000 clones, and about 85% are seen once. The ten most abundant clones make up around 2.4% of the sample.

Beyond this particular receptor, the publication reports: Participants were mostly white British, with more females than males. The authors suggested clonal diversity may have been underestimated. A significant rise in spike-specific TCR breadth and depth was observed after two AZD1222 doses relative to day 0 and relative to MenACWY recipients. The vaccine-associated CD4 TCRs covered the entire spike protein, and the dominant responses fell in regions 160-218 and 743-854. Conclusions about previously exposed vaccinees were limited because only a handful of AZD1222 recipients were SARS-CoV-2 seropositive at baseline. The 56-69-year group was small, and its depth increase did not reach significance, likely because of low power. Epitopes outside the regions mutated in the B.1.351 and B.1.1.7 variants were reportedly recognized by nearly half of the unique spike-specific TCRs. Because no day 14 peak-response samples were available, repertoires were characterized only after the peak T cell response.

As for this clone: This receptor's antigen is unknown. There are no base qualities to consult, and no much larger clone falls within one base.

The germline V gene specifies SQVTM as CDR1 and ANQGSEA as CDR2. Between the V and J ends, shortened by 4 bases and 0 bases respectively, the junction contains 12 bases. The CDR3 covers 14 residues, taking in both the cysteine and the phenylalanine. The retained sequence is limited to the CDR3, 42 bases, with the frame set at the first base. The time point tag for this specimen amounts to: baseline before first vaccination. Vaccinee samples were obtained from the UK trials COV001 and COV002, which included a single-blind randomized controlled phase 2/3 trial of AZD1222 (ChAdOx1 nCoV-19) in healthy adults. For TCRbeta chain sequencing, PBMC samples were collected from trial participants at day 0 and at day 28 after the second dose.

The clonotype comes from an adult in good health. Recombination linked TRBV29-1 to TRBJ1-1; TRBD1 is a possible D gene, resting on 5 matching bases. The sequencing here drew on peripheral blood, taken on day 0 of AZD1222 vaccination. Here the CDR3 is given as CSVGGGRMNTEAFF. The DNA sequence is given as TGCAGCGTTGGCGGGGGAAGAATGAACACTGAAGCTTTCTTT.